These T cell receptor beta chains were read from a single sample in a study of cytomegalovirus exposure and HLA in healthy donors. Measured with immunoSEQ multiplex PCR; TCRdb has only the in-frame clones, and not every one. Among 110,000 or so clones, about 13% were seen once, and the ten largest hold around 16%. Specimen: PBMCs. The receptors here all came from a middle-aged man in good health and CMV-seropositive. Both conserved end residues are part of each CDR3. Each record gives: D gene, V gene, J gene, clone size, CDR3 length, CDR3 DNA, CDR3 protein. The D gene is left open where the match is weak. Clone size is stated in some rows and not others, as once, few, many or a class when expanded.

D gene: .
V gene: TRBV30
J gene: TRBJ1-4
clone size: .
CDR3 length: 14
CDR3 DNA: TGTGGATGGGGCGATGGGGCAACTAATGAAAAACTGTTTTTT
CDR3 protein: CGWGDGATNEKLFF

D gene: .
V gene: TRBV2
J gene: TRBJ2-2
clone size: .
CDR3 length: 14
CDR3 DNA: TGTGCCAGCAGTGAAGTATCACAGGGAGTGGAGCTGTTTTTT
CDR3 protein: CASSEVSQGVELFF

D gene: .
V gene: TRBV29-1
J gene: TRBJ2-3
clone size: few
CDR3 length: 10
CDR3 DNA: TGCAGCGGACACACAGATACGCAGTATTTT
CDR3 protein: CSGHTDTQYF

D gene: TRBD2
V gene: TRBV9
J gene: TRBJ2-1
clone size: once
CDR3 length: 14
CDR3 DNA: TGTGCCAGCAGCGTCAGCGGGAGGGCCGGCGAGCAGTTCTTC
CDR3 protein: CASSVSGRAGEQFF

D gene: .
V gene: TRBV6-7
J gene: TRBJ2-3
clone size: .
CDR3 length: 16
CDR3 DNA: TGTGCCAGCAGTGCCCCGTCGTGCGAAACCACAGATACGCAGTATTTT
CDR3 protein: CASSAPSCETTDTQYF

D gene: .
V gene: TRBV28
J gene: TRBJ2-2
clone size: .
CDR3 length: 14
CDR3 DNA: TGTGCCAGCAGCCCCCCAATGAACACCGGGGAGCTGTTTTTT
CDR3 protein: CASSPPMNTGELFF

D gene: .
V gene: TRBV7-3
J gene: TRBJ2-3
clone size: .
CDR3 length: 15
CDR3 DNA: TGTGCCAGCAGCTTAACGGGGGCAGCCCCAGATACGCAGTATTTT
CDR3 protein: CASSLTGAAPDTQYF

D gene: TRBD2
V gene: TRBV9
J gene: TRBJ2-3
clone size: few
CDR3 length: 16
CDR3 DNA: TGTGCCAGCAGCGTAGGGACTAGCGGGACCCTAGATACGCAGTATTTT
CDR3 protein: CASSVGTSGTLDTQYF

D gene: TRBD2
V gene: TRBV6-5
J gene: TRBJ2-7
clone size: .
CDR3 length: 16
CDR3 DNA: TGTGCCAGCAGTTACTCGGCCGGGGGGGATCCCTACGAGCAGTACTTC
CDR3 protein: CASSYSAGGDPYEQYF

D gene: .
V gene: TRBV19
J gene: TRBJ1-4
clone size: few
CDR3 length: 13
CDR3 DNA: TGTGCCACAAAGACACAGTATAATGAAAAACTGTTTTTT
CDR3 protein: CATKTQYNEKLFF

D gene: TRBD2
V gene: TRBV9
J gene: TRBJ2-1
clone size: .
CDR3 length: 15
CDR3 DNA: TGTGCCAGCAGCTTCCTAGCGGGAGGGTGGGGTGAGCAGTTCTTC
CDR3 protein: CASSFLAGGWGEQFF

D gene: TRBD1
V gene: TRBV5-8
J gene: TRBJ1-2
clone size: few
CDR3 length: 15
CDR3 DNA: TGTGCCAGCAGCCCGGGGACAGGGTCGGGCTATGGCTACACCTTC
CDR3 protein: CASSPGTGSGYGYTF

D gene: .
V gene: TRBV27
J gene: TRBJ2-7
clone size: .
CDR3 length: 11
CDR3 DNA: TGTGCCAGCCGGGAGAGCGGCGAGCAGTACTTC
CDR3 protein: CASRESGEQYF

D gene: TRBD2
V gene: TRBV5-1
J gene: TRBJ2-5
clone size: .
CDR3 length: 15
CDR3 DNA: TGCGCCAGCAGCTTGGGTACTAGCGGGCTGCTGACCCAGTACTTC
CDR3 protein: CASSLGTSGLLTQYF

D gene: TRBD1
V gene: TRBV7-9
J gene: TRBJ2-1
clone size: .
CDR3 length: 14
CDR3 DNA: TGTGCCAGCAGCTCCGGACAGGAGAAAAATGAGCAGTTCTTC
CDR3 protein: CASSSGQEKNEQFF

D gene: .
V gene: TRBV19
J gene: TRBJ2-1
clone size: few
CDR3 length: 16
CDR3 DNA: TGTGCCAGTAGTATAGGTGGTGGACTCCCCTACAATGAGCAGTTCTTC
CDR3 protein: CASSIGGGLPYNEQFF

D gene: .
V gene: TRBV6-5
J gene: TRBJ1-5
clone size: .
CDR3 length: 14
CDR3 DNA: TGTGCCAGCAGGCCCACAGGGCGGGCTCAGCCCCAGCATTTT
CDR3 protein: CASRPTGRAQPQHF

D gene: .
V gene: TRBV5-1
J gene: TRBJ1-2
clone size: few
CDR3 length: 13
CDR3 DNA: TGCGCCAGCAGCGACCCGACGGGAGATGGCTACACCTTC
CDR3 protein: CASSDPTGDGYTF

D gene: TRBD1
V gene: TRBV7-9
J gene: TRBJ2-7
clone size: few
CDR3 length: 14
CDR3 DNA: TGTGCCAGCAGCCCGGGACAGGGGGCCCACGAGCAGTACTTC
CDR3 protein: CASSPGQGAHEQYF

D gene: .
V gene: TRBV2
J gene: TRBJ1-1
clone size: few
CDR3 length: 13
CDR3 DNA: TGTGCCAGCATGGGAGTTATGAACACTGAAGCTTTCTTT
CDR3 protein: CASMGVMNTEAFF

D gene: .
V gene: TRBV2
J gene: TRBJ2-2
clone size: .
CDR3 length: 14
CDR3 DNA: TGTGCCAGCAGATTTACAACCGAGGGAGGGGAGCTGTTTTTT
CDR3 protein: CASRFTTEGGELFF

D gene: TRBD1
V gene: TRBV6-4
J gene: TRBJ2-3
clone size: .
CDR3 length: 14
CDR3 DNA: TGTGCCAGCAGTGTTACAGGGGACACAGATACGCAGTATTTT
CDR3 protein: CASSVTGDTDTQYF

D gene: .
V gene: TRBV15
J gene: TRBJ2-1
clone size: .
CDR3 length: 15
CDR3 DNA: TGTGCCACCAGCAGAGAGTCAGGGGCAGGGCATGAGCAGTTCTTC
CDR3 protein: CATSRESGAGHEQFF

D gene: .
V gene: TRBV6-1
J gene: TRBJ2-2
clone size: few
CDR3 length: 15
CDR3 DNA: TGTGCCAGCAGTGAAAACCAGGGAATCACCGGGGAGCTGTTTTTT
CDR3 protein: CASSENQGITGELFF

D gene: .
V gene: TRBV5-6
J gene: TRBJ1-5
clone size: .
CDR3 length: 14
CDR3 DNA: TGTGCCAGCAGCTTGTGGGGGCGCAATCAGCCCCAGCATTTT
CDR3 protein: CASSLWGRNQPQHF

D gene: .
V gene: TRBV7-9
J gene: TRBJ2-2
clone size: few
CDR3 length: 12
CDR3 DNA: TGTGCCAGCACAGGACAACTCGGGGAGCTGTTTTTT
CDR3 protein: CASTGQLGELFF

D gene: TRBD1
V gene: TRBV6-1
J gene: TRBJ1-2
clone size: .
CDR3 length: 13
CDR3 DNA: TGTGCCAGCACTTCGGACAGGGGTTATGGCTACACCTTC
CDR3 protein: CASTSDRGYGYTF

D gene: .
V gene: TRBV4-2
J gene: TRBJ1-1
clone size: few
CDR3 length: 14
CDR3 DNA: TGTGCCAGCAGCCAAGAATGGAGGAACACTGAAGCTTTCTTT
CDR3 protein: CASSQEWRNTEAFF

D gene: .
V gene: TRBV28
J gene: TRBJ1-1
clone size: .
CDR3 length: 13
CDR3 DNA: TGTGCCAGCAGTTTCAGGGGGAACACTGAAGCTTTCTTT
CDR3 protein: CASSFRGNTEAFF

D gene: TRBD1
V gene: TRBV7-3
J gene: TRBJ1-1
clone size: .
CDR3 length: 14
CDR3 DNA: TGTGCCAGCAGCTTAACAGGAGGGGGCGGTGAAGCTTTCTTT
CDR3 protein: CASSLTGGGGEAFF

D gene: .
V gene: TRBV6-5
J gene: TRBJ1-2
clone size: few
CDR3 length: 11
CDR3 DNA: TGTGCCAGCACCAGGGGCCGGGGCTACACCTTC
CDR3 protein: CASTRGRGYTF

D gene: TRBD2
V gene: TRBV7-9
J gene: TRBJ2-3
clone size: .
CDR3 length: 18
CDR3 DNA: TGTGCCAGCAGCCCAAAAACCGGGACTATCAAATCCACAGATACGCAGTATTTT
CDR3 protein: CASSPKTGTIKSTDTQYF

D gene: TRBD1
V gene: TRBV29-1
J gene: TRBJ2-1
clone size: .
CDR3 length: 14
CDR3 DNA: TGCAGCGTTTGGACAGGGGGCTTTAGAAATGAGCAGTTCTTC
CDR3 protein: CSVWTGGFRNEQFF

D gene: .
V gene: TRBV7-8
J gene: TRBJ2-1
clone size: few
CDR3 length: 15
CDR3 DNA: TGTGCCAGCAGTCCCAGCCTTGGACTCCACAATGAGCAGTTCTTC
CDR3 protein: CASSPSLGLHNEQFF

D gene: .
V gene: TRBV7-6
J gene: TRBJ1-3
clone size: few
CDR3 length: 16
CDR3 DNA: TGTGCCAGCAGCTTAGTGGGGCCAGCCTGGGGAAACACCATATATTTT
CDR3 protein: CASSLVGPAWGNTIYF